This is a list of T cell receptor beta chains from one sample in a study of beta chain features in type 1 diabetes. The assay was immunoSEQ multiplex PCR, and TCRdb's table has in-frame clones only and misses some. Of nearly 700,000 clones listed, roughly 12% were seen once; the top ten hold about 0.02%. Sequenced input: naive CD4+ T cells from blood. All receptors derive from a man between 18 and 29 years old with type 1 diabetes. The CDR3 runs from the conserved cysteine through the conserved F or W. D genes are given only for firm matches. Clone size, where shown, is once, few, many, or a class for clones that have expanded.

j_gene | d_gene | v_gene | abundance | CDR3aa | CDR3nt
TRBJ2-2 | - | TRBV28 | few | CASSPGAGYSTGELFF | TGTGCCAGCAGTCCTGGGGCAGGGTATAGCACCGGGGAGCTGTTTTTT
TRBJ1-1 | - | TRBV10-3 | - | CAIRGTENTEAFF | TGTGCCATCAGGGGGACCGAGAACACTGAAGCTTTCTTT
TRBJ1-1 | - | TRBV7-2 | once | CASSLGDIREAFF | TGTGCCAGCAGCTTAGGGGACATCAGGGAGGCTTTCTTT
TRBJ2-5 | - | TRBV4-2 | few | CASSQESRMETQYF | TGTGCCAGCAGCCAAGAGAGCAGGATGGAGACCCAGTACTTC
TRBJ1-2 | - | TRBV20-1 | few | CSVGQIFGYTF | TGCAGTGTAGGACAGATCTTTGGCTACACCTTC
TRBJ2-1 | TRBD2 | TRBV5-4 | - | CASSLWAGVSEQFF | TGTGCCAGCAGCTTATGGGCGGGGGTAAGTGAGCAGTTCTTC
TRBJ1-2 | - | TRBV9 | - | CASSATRTVYGYTF | TGTGCCAGCAGCGCTACCCGGACAGTTTATGGCTACACCTTC
TRBJ2-2 | - | TRBV7-9 | few | CASSPFLGTGYTGELFF | TGTGCCAGCAGCCCCTTCTTGGGGACCGGTTACACCGGGGAGCTGTTTTTT
TRBJ2-7 | - | TRBV30 | - | CAWVRGGVPGYEQYF | TGTGCCTGGGTACGGGGTGGTGTTCCTGGTTACGAGCAGTACTTC
TRBJ1-6 | TRBD1 | TRBV27 | few | CASSSLTGGDNSPLHF | TGTGCCAGCAGTTCGTTGACAGGGGGGGATAATTCACCCCTCCACTTT
TRBJ1-5 | - | TRBV5-1 | few | CASSLGAQGQPQHF | TGCGCCAGCAGCTTGGGGGCGCAGGGGCAGCCCCAGCATTTT
TRBJ2-3 | TRBD1 | TRBV30 | - | CALGQGEVRMTDTQYF | TGTGCCTTAGGACAGGGTGAGGTTCGGATGACAGATACGCAGTATTTT
TRBJ1-6 | - | TRBV5-1 | few | CASSSTGRDVDSPLHF | TGCGCCAGCAGCTCCACCGGCAGGGACGTCGATTCACCCCTCCACTTT
TRBJ1-4 | TRBD1 | TRBV4-1 | - | CASSQERQGDNEKLFF | TGCGCCAGCAGCCAAGAGCGTCAGGGGGATAATGAAAAACTGTTTTTT
TRBJ2-1 | TRBD1 | TRBV7-9 | few | CASSLRQGIYNEQFF | TGTGCCAGCAGCTTGCGACAGGGGATCTACAATGAGCAGTTCTTC